These 9 T cell receptor beta chains were all obtained from the same sample, sequenced in a study of technical replicates of blood from a few donors. TCRdb's table, derived via immunoSEQ multiplex PCR, lists solely in-frame clones and lacks some. The data contain roughly 87,000 clones, approximately 96% of them singletons. The sample consisted of T cells isolated from PBMCs. All receptors come from a human donor in good health.

The rearrangement links TRBV11-2 to TRBJ2-2; D ambiguous. This CDR3 region has 11 residues. CDR1 SGHAT and CDR2 FQNNGV come from the germline V gene. V dropped 3 bases and J dropped 8 bases, with 4 bases sitting between them. CDR3 protein: CASSFPGELFF. The CDR3, as DNA: TGTGCCAGCAGCTTTCCAGGGGAGCTGTTTTTT.

This chain uses TRBV27 with TRBJ1-2; a possible D gene is TRBD1 (5 bases). V lost 6 bases to trimming and J lost 6 bases, with 29 bases between them. Germline V gives CDR1 MNHEY, CDR2 SMNVEV (reference sequence). The CDR3 length is 18 residues. The chain's CDR3 is CASSSLSGVLPARHGYTF. DNA of the CDR3: TGTGCCAGCAGCTCCCTATCGGGGGTCCTACCCGCGCGCCATGGCTACACCTTC.

This chain links TRBV19 with TRBJ1-5; D not certain. Trimming removed 7 bases at V and 9 bases at J, with 13 bases between. Germline CDR1 and CDR2: LNHDA and SQIVND (reference sequence). The CDR3 has 12 residues. For the CDR3, the DNA is TGTGCCAGTACTCCGGGCGGAGGGCCCCAGCATTTT. It is translated as CASTPGGGPQHF.

The chain combines TRBV30 with TRBJ1-3; no reliable D call. Trimming shortened V by 0 bases and J by 6 bases, and 21 bases separated the two germline ends. Germline CDR1 GTSNPN, CDR2 SVGIG (reference sequence). CDR3 length: 17 residues. The CDR3 is CAWSVLGRPTPENTIYF. The CDR3, as DNA: TGTGCCTGGAGTGTACTGGGTCGCCCGACTCCCGAAAACACCATATATTTT.

V and J are TRBV27 and TRBJ1-2; no clear D gene. The length of the CDR3 is 16 residues. Between the trimmed V and J ends, which lost 3 bases and 5 bases, there was a span of 19 bases. CDR1 is MNHEY, CDR2 SMNVEV, per germline (reference sequence). The chain's CDR3 is CASSFVGRVRDYGYTF. The CDR3 nucleotides read TGTGCCAGCAGTTTTGTTGGGCGCGTGAGGGATTATGGCTACACCTTC.

The rearrangement uses TRBV7-9 and TRBJ2-3; 8 bases fit TRBD2. This CDR3 region has 14 residues. With 8 bases clipped from V and 4 bases from J, the junction kept 8 bases outside the gene matches. From germline, CDR1 is SEHNR and CDR2 FQNEAQ (reference sequence). The CDR3 loop is CASRPAGGADTQYF. CDR3 coding DNA: TGTGCCAGCCGCCCCGCGGGGGGTGCAGATACGCAGTATTTT.

This chain connects TRBV14 to TRBJ2-1; 9 nucleotides line up with TRBD2. The CDR3 totals 15 residues. Germline CDR1 reads SGHDN; CDR2 reads FVKESK. The junction had 2 bases not matched to a gene; V was cut back by 4 bases and J by 1 base. CDR3 coding DNA: TGTGCCAGCAGCCGAGGACTAGCGTCCTACAATGAGCAGTTCTTC. This translates into CASSRGLASYNEQFF.

The chain joins TRBV30 to TRBJ1-3; possible D gene TRBD1, 6 bases. V was shortened by 4 bases and J by 10 bases, with 14 bases between the two germline ends. The CDR3 is made up of 12 amino acids. CDR1 is GTSNPN, CDR2 SVGIG, per germline (reference sequence). The CDR3 sequence: CAWTVIRGTIYF. CDR3 nucleotides: TGTGCCTGGACGGTAATAAGGGGGACCATATATTTT. Variable domain in full (rest from reference TRBV30 and TRBJ1-3): SQTIHQWPATLVQPVGSPLSLECTVEGTSNPNLYWYRQAAGRGLQLLFYSVGIGQISSEVPQNLSASRPQDRQFILSSKKLLLSDSGFYLCAWTVIRGTIYFGEGSWLTVV.

This clone was seen a few times. The V call is TRBV30, the J call TRBJ1-1, with unresolved D. Germline V lookup: CDR1 GTSNPN, CDR2 SVGIG (reference sequence). Deletions cut 3 bases from V and 2 bases from J, with 4 bases between. The CDR3 loop spans 11 amino acids. This CDR3 reads CAWSVNTEAFF. The DNA of the CDR3 is TGTGCCTGGAGCGTCAACACTGAAGCTTTCTTT.